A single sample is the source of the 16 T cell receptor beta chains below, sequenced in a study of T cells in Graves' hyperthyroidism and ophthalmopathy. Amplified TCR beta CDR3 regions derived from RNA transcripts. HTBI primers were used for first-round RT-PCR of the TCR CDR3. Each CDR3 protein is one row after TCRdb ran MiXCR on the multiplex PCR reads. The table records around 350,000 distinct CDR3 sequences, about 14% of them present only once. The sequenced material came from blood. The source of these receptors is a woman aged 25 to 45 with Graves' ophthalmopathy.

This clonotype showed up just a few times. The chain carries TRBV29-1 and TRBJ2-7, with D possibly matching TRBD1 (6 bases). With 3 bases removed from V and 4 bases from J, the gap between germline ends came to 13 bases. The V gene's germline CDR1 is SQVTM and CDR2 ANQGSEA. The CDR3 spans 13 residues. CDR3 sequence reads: CSVDYRVGYEQYF. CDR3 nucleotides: TGCAGCGTTGATTACAGGGTAGGGTACGAGCAGTACTTC.

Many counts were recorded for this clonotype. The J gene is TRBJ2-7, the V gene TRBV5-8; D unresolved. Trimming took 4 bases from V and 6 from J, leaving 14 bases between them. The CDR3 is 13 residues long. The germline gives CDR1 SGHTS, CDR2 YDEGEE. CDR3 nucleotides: TGTGCCAGCAGCGGCAAACATAGGGCCGAGCAGTACTTC. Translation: CASSGKHRAEQYF.

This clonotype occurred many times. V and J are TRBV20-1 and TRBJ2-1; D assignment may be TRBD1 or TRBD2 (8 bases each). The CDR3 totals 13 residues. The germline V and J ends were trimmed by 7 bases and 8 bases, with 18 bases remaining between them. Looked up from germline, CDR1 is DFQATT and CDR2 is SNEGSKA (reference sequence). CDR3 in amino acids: CSGRAGGQDEQFF. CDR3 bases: TGCAGTGGCCGGGCGGGGGGACAGGATGAGCAGTTCTTC.

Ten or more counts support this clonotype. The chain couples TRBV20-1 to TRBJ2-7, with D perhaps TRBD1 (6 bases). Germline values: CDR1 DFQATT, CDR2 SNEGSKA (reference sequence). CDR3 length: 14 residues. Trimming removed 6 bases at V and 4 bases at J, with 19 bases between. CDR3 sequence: CSAQRAGAQYEQYF. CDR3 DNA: TGCAGTGCCCAGAGGGCAGGGGCCCAATACGAGCAGTACTTC.

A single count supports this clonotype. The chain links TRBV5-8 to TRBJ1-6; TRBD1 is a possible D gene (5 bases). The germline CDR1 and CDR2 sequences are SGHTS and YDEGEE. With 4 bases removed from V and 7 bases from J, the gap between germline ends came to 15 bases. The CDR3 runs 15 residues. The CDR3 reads CASSQERGGNSPLHF. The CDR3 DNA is TGTGCCAGCAGCCAAGAACGGGGGGGGAATTCACCCCTCCACTTT.

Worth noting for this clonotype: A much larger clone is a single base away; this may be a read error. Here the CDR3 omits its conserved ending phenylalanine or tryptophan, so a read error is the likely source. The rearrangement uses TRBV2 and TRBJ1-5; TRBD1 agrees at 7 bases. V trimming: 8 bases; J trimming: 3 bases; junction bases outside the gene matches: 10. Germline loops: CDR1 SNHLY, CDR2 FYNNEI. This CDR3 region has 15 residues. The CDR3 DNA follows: TGTGCCAGCGGAGCAGACAGGGCTAACAATCAGCCCCAGCATTCT. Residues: CASGADRANNQPQHS.

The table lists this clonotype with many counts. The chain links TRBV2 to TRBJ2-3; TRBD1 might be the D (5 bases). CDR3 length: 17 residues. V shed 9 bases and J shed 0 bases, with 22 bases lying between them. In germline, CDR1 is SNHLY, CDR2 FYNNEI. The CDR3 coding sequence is TGTGCCAGTAACAGGCGAATGGGATTGGGGAGCACAGATACGCAGTATTTT. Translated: CASNRRMGLGSTDTQYF.

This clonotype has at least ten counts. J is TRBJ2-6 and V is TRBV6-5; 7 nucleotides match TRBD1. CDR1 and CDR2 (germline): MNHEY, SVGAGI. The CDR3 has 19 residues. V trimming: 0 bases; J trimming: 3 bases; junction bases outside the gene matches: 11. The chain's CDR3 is CASSYSGPQGWFGANVLTF. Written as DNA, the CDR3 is TGTGCCAGCAGTTACTCGGGTCCACAGGGGTGGTTTGGGGCCAACGTCCTGACTTTC.

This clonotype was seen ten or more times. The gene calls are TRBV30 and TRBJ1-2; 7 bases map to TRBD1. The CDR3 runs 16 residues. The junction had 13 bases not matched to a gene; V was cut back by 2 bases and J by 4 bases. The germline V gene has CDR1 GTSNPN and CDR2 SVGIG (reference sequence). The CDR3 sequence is CAWSRATGFRFYGYTF. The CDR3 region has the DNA TGTGCCTGGAGTAGGGCGACAGGGTTTCGGTTCTATGGCTACACCTTC.

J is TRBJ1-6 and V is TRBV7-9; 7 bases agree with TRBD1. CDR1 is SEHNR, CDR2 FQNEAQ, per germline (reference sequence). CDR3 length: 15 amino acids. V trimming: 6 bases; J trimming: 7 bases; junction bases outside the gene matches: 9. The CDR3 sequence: CASRPWDRDNSPLHF. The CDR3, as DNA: TGTGCCAGCAGGCCCTGGGACAGAGACAATTCACCCCTCCACTTT.

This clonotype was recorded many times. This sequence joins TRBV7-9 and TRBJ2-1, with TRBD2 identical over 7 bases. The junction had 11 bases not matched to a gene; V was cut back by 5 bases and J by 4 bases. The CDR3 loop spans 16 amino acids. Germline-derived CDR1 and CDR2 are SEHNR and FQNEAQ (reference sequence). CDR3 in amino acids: CASSLRPSGAYNEQFF. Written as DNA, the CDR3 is TGTGCCAGCAGCCTCCGGCCTAGCGGAGCTTACAATGAGCAGTTCTTC.

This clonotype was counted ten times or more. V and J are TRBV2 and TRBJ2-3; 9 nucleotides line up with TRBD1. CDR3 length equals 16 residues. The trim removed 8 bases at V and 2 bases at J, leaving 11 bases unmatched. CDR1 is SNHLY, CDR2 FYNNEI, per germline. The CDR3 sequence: CASVIGTGKVTDTQYF. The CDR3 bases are TGTGCCAGCGTAATAGGGACAGGGAAAGTCACAGATACGCAGTATTTT.

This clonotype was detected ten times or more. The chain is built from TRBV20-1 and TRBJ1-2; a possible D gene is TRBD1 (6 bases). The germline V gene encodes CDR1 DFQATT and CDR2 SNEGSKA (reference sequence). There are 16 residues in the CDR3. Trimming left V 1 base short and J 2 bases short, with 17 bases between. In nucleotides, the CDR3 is TGCAGTGCTAGAGCATCAACAGGGTTTTCCAACTATGGCTACACCTTC. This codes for CSARASTGFSNYGYTF.

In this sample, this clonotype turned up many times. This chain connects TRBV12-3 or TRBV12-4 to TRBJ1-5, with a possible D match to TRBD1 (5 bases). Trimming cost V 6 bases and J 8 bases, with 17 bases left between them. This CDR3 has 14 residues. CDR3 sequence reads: CASSPGQGREPQHF. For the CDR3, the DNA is TGTGCCAGCAGCCCCGGACAAGGGAGAGAGCCCCAGCATTTT.

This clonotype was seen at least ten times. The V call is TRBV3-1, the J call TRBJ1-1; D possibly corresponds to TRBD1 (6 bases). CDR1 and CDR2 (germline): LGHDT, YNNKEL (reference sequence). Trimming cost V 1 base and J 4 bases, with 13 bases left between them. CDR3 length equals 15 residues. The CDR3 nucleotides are TGTGCCAGCAGCCAAGCGGGGGGCGGGGGCACTGAAGCTTTCTTT. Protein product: CASSQAGGGGTEAFF.

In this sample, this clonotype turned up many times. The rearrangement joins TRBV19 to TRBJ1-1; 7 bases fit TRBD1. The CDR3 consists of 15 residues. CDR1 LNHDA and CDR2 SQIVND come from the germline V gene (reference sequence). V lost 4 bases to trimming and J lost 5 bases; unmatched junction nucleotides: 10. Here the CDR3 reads CASSTRQGMGTEAFF. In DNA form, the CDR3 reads TGTGCCAGTAGTACCCGACAGGGTATGGGGACTGAAGCTTTCTTT.